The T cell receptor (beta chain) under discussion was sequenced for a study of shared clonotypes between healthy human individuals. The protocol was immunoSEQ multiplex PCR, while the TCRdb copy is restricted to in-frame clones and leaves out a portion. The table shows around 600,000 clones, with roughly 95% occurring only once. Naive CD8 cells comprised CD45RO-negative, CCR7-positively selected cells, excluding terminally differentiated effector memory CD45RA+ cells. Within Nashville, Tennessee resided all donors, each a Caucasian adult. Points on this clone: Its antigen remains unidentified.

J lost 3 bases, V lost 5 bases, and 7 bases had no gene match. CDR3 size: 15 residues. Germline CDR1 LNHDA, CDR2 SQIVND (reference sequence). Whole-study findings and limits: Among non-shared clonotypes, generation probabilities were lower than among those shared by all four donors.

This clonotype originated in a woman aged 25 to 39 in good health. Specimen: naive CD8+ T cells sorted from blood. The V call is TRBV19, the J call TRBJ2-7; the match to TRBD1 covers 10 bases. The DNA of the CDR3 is TGTGCCAGTAGTGATGGACAGGGGGTAATCTACGAGCAGTACTTC. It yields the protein CASSDGQGVIYEQYF.